The 21 T cell receptor beta chains below come from one sample, sequenced in a study of T-cell memory formation after mild COVID-19. A single record per CDR3 protein comes from TCRdb applying MiXCR to the 5' RACE reads. The table has roughly 400,000 distinct CDR3 sequences, less than 25% seen once; the top ten hold 8.5% to 10%. Sequenced: PBMCs or a T cell subset sorted from them (not recorded which). These receptors all stem from an adult woman who had mild COVID-19 (a few samples of this study predate the infection). Cell type and time point are not known.

The V call is TRBV12-3 or TRBV12-4, the J call TRBJ2-7; TRBD1 agrees at 11 bases. With V trimmed by 6 bases and J by 7 bases, 8 bases remained unmatched. The CDR3 extends over 14 amino acids. The CDR3, as DNA: TGTGCCAGCAGCGGACAGGGGGCGTCTATTGAGCAGTACTTC. It is translated as CASSGQGASIEQYF.

The chain recombines TRBV5-1 with TRBJ2-3; 12 nucleotides line up with TRBD2. The CDR3 is made up of 15 amino acids. Trimming removed 6 bases from V and 3 bases from J; junction bases left unmatched: 5. Germline V gives CDR1 SGHRS, CDR2 YFSETQ. This chain's CDR3 is CASTRTSGATDTQYF. The CDR3, as DNA: TGCGCCAGCACCAGGACTAGCGGGGCGACAGATACGCAGTATTTT.

The chain recombines TRBV7-9 with TRBJ2-2; 7 bases line up with TRBD2. The germline CDR1 and CDR2 sequences are SEHNR and FQNEAQ (reference sequence). The CDR3 extends over 14 amino acids. Losses at the gene ends were 1 base for V and 5 bases for J; bases not matched to a gene: 1. CDR3 sequence reads: CASSLELATGELFF. Here the CDR3 DNA reads TGTGCCAGCAGCTTAGAACTAGCGACCGGGGAGCTGTTTTTT.

The chain couples TRBV24-1 to TRBJ2-1, with D hard to call. There are 16 residues in the CDR3. From germline, CDR1 is KGHDR and CDR2 SFDVKD. V lost 4 bases to trimming and J lost 9 bases, with 21 bases between them. The DNA of the CDR3 is TGTGCCACCAGTGACCAGGACGATGATCTAGGGATTGAGCAGTTCTTC. This translates into CATSDQDDDLGIEQFF.

The rearrangement uses TRBV5-1 and TRBJ2-5, with D tentatively TRBD2 (5 bases). The V end was cut by 0 bases, the J end by 2 bases, with 8 bases between. The CDR3 spans 14 residues. Germline V lookup: CDR1 SGHRS, CDR2 YFSETQ. The CDR3 nucleotides are TGCGCCAGCAGCTTGGAGTCGGGACAAGAGACCCAGTACTTC. Amino acid sequence: CASSLESGQETQYF. Supplemented by reference TRBV5-1 and TRBJ2-5, the full variable domain reads KAGVTQTPRYLIKTRGQQVTLSCSPISGHRSVSWYQQTPGQGLQFLFEYFSETQRNKGNFPGRFSGRQFSNSRSEMNVSTLELGDSALYLCASSLESGQETQYFGPGTRLLVL.

This clonotype was found many times. V gene TRBV7-9 combines with J gene TRBJ1-1; TRBD1 is a possible D gene (6 bases). There are 12 residues in the CDR3. Trimming cost V 2 bases and J 5 bases, with 6 bases left between them. Germline V lookup: CDR1 SEHNR, CDR2 FQNEAQ (reference sequence). The CDR3 DNA follows: TGTGCCAGCAGCTTAAGGGGGACTGAAGCTTTCTTT. Protein product: CASSLRGTEAFF. The variable domain in full, with the rest retrieved from reference TRBV7-9 and TRBJ1-1, is DTGVSQNPRHKITKRGQNVTFRCDPISEHNRLYWYRQTLGQGPEFLTYFQNEAQLEKSRLLSDRFSAERPKGSFSTLEIQRTEQGDSAMYLCASSLRGTEAFFGQGTRLTVV.

This clonotype was counted only a few times. V gene TRBV4-2 combines with J gene TRBJ2-1, with TRBD2 identical over 7 bases. The V gene's germline CDR1 is LGHNA and CDR2 YNFKEQ. The trim removed 4 bases at V and 8 bases at J, leaving 8 bases unmatched. CDR3 size: 14 residues. The CDR3: CASSPGLVLDEQFF. The DNA for the CDR3 is TGTGCCAGCAGCCCCGGACTAGTTTTGGATGAGCAGTTCTTC.

The chain employs TRBV4-2 and TRBJ1-5, with D perhaps TRBD1 (6 bases). This CDR3 comprises 18 residues. V was trimmed by 4 bases and J by 1 base, leaving 20 bases between them. Germline V gives CDR1 LGHNA, CDR2 YNFKEQ. Written as DNA, the CDR3 is TGTGCCAGCAGCCGCTCGATGGTGGGGGGCTGGAGCAATCAGCCCCAGCATTTT. Translated, it gives CASSRSMVGGWSNQPQHF.

The CDR3: CASQVTYGLAALSGANVLTF. The CDR3 nucleotides are TGTGCCAGCCAAGTTACGTACGGGCTAGCGGCACTTTCTGGGGCCAACGTCCTGACTTTC. The chain carries TRBV6-2 or TRBV6-3 and TRBJ2-6; 7 nucleotides line up with TRBD2. This CDR3 is built from 20 residues. Trimming removed 8 bases from V and 1 base from J; junction bases left unmatched: 20. The V gene's germline CDR1 is MNHEY and CDR2 SVGEGT.

The chain couples TRBV29-1 to TRBJ1-3; D unclear. Germline-derived CDR1 and CDR2 are SQVTM and ANQGSEA. The CDR3 sequence is 13 residues long. V lost 0 bases and J lost 4, with 7 bases in between. The CDR3 DNA is TGCAGCGTTGAAGAGGGGAGAGGAAACACCATATATTTT. This encodes CSVEEGRGNTIYF. Filled out from reference TRBV29-1 and TRBJ1-3, the complete variable domain reads SAVISQKPSRDICQRGTSLTIQCQVDSQVTMMFWYRQQPGQSLTLIATANQGSEATYESGFVIDKFPISRPNLTFSTLTVSNMSPEDSSIYLCSVEEGRGNTIYFGEGSWLTVV.

The V and J genes are TRBV2 and TRBJ1-2; 9 bases are shared with TRBD1. Germline V CDR1 and CDR2: SNHLY, FYNNEI. J was trimmed by 4 bases and V by 8 bases; bases with no gene match: 2. The CDR3 totals 12 residues. The CDR3 protein is CASADRGYGYTF. As DNA, the CDR3 is TGTGCCAGCGCGGACAGGGGCTATGGCTACACCTTC. Full variable domain (missing parts from reference TRBV2 and TRBJ1-2): EPEVTQTPSHQVTQMGQEVILRCVPISNHLYFYWYRQILGQKVEFLVSFYNNEISEKSEIFDDQFSVERPDGSNFTLKIRSTKLEDSAMYFCASADRGYGYTFGSGTRLTVV.

This clonotype was recorded a few times. This sequence joins TRBV27 and TRBJ1-1; D is uncertain. CDR1 and CDR2 (germline): MNHEY, SMNVEV (reference sequence). Deletions cut 1 base from V and 5 bases from J, with 8 bases between. The CDR3 runs 13 residues. As DNA, the CDR3 is TGTGCCAGCAGTTTATATTCCCCTACTGAAGCTTTCTTT. As protein: CASSLYSPTEAFF.

The chain is built from TRBV2 and TRBJ2-7; D not certain. Germline CDR1 SNHLY, CDR2 FYNNEI. The CDR3 is made up of 13 amino acids. Trimming removed 6 bases from V and 7 bases from J, with 16 bases in between. The CDR3 reads CASRDTGFGEQYF. The CDR3 region has the DNA TGTGCCAGCAGGGATACTGGATTCGGAGAGCAGTACTTC.

The genes are TRBV12-3 or TRBV12-4 and TRBJ1-1; D is ambiguous. The V and J ends lost 5 bases and 3 bases respectively, with 13 bases between them. This CDR3 is 14 amino acids long. CDR3 region: CASSLTSGDTEAFF. The CDR3 DNA follows: TGTGCCAGCAGTCTGACTAGTGGGGACACTGAAGCTTTCTTT.

This clonotype has a handful of counts. V gene TRBV5-1 combines with J gene TRBJ1-1, with a tentative D call TRBD1 (6 bases). V lost 1 base and J 3 bases, leaving 19 bases between the germline ends. The germline gives CDR1 SGHRS, CDR2 YFSETQ. The CDR3 contains 17 residues. This CDR3 reads CASSLRGSSAGDTEAFF. Here the CDR3 DNA reads TGCGCCAGCAGCTTGAGGGGGAGCAGCGCAGGAGACACTGAAGCTTTCTTT.

This clonotype was seen a few times. The J gene is TRBJ1-1, the V gene TRBV20-1; 8 bases map to TRBD1. The V segment lost 1 base and the J segment 5 bases; nucleotides outside the gene matches: 3. CDR1 and CDR2 (germline): DFQATT, SNEGSKA (reference sequence). This CDR3 is 13 amino acids long. CDR3 region: CSARGQGATEAFF. Here the CDR3 DNA reads TGCAGTGCTAGAGGGCAGGGGGCGACTGAAGCTTTCTTT.

This clonotype has just a few counts. The chain joins TRBV30 to TRBJ2-1; TRBD1 agrees at 7 bases. Germline V gene lookup returns CDR1 GTSNPN and CDR2 SVGIG (reference sequence). The V and J ends lost 1 base and 10 bases, in that order; junction bases with no gene match: 10. The CDR3 totals 14 residues. DNA of the CDR3: TGTGCCTGGAGTGCACTAATACAGGGGAGCGAGCAGTTCTTC. Translation gives CAWSALIQGSEQFF. Complete variable domain (other parts from reference TRBV30 and TRBJ2-1): SQTIHQWPATLVQPVGSPLSLECTVEGTSNPNLYWYRQAAGRGLQLLFYSVGIGQISSEVPQNLSASRPQDRQFILSSKKLLLSDSGFYLCAWSALIQGSEQFFGPGTRLTVL.

This chain connects TRBV29-1 to TRBJ2-7, with D maybe TRBD2 (5 bases). The CDR3 length is 12 residues. V lost 2 bases, J lost 2 bases, and 7 bases lay in between. Germline V lookup: CDR1 SQVTM, CDR2 ANQGSEA. The CDR3 DNA sequence: TGCAGCGTTGAACGGGGAACCTACGAGCAGTACTTC. This sequence encodes CSVERGTYEQYF.

This clonotype turned up a few times. V and J are TRBV29-1 and TRBJ2-3; D unclear. V was trimmed by 4 bases and J by 6 bases, leaving 20 bases between them. The CDR3 has 15 amino acids. From germline, CDR1 is SQVTM and CDR2 ANQGSEA. The CDR3, as DNA: TGCAGCGTTGTGGTTCGGGCGCTCCCCAGGGATACGCAGTATTTT. Protein: CSVVVRALPRDTQYF.

The chain uses TRBV5-1 and TRBJ2-1; 9 nucleotides agree with TRBD2. In germline, CDR1 is SGHRS, CDR2 YFSETQ. The CDR3 covers 15 residues. Losses at the gene ends were 5 bases for V and 6 bases for J; bases not matched to a gene: 9. CDR3 in amino acids: CASRWDGTSSNEQFF. CDR3 bases: TGCGCCAGCAGATGGGACGGGACTAGCTCCAATGAGCAGTTCTTC.

The chain combines TRBV7-9 with TRBJ2-3; D may be TRBD2 (6 bases). This CDR3 region has 14 residues. The V gene lost 6 bases and the J gene lost 1 base, with 11 bases spanning the gap. The V gene's germline CDR1 is SEHNR and CDR2 FQNEAQ (reference sequence). The CDR3 loop is CASRDGGGTDTQYF. Here the CDR3 DNA reads TGTGCCAGCAGAGACGGAGGGGGCACAGATACGCAGTATTTT. The full variable domain, with the rest looked up from reference TRBV7-9 and TRBJ2-3, is DTGVSQNPRHKITKRGQNVTFRCDPISEHNRLYWYRQTLGQGPEFLTYFQNEAQLEKSRLLSDRFSAERPKGSFSTLEIQRTEQGDSAMYLCASRDGGGTDTQYFGPGTRLTVL.